Below are 5 T cell receptor beta chains sequenced from a single sample in a study of T cell repertoires in cytomegalovirus infection. TCRdb fed the reads into MiXCR, producing one record per CDR3 protein. The sample includes about 920,000 distinct CDR3 sequences, less than 40% seen only once; the top ten take around an eighth. The antigens these receptors bind are not known. Source: cultured CD8+ T cells from PBMCs, taken from culture after CMV antigen stimulation. These receptors all come from a human donor in good health (CMV status not recorded). Some clones in this sample may be carry-over from other donors' samples.

In regard to this clonotype: One end of the junction fails to match germline, which may point to a read error. This chain joins TRBV27 and TRBJ2-5; unclear D gene. Germline CDR1 MNHEY, CDR2 SMNVEV (reference sequence). The CDR3 runs 13 residues. DNA for the CDR3: TGTGCCAGCGGTTTGGGGTTTTTTGAGACCCAGTACTTC. It is translated as CASGLGFFETQYF.

This clonotype was detected a few times. The CDR3 bases are TGTGCCAGTAGGGCAGATATGAACACTGAAGCTTTCTTT. This encodes CASRADMNTEAFF. V gene TRBV19 combines with J gene TRBJ1-1, with unresolved D. This CDR3 spans 13 amino acids. CDR1 is LNHDA and CDR2 is SQIVND in the germline V gene (reference sequence). V was cut by 6 bases and J by 0 bases, with 8 bases left in between. Variable domain in full (rest from reference TRBV19 and TRBJ1-1): DGGITQSPKYLFRKEGQNVTLSCEQNLNHDAMYWYRQDPGQGLRLIYYSQIVNDFQKGDIAEGYSVSREKKESFPLTVTSAQKNPTAFYLCASRADMNTEAFFGQGTRLTVV.

V usage is TRBV10-3 and J usage is TRBJ2-7, with D possibly TRBD1 on 6 matching bases. The V end lost 10 bases, the J end lost 1 base, and 11 bases lay between the germline ends. Germline CDR1 and CDR2: ENHRY and SYGVKD. There are 12 residues in the CDR3. The CDR3 bases are TGTGCCACGCTGGGGGCGTCCTACGAGCAGTACGTC. Translation gives CATLGASYEQYV.

This clonotype was seen repeatedly, ten times or more. This chain uses TRBV7-2 with TRBJ2-3; D might be TRBD1 (5 bases). CDR3 length: 15 residues. Germline loops: CDR1 SGHTA, CDR2 FQGNSA. The V gene lost 6 bases and the J gene lost 0 bases, with 13 bases spanning the gap. As DNA, the CDR3 is TGTGCCAGCAGTCCCGAAGGGGCCAGCACAGATACGCAGTATTTT. Translated, it gives CASSPEGASTDTQYF.

This clonotype appeared many times. The chain is built from TRBV7-9 and TRBJ2-1; D perhaps matches TRBD2 (6 bases). Deletions cut 8 bases from V and 5 bases from J, with 13 bases between. There are 13 residues in the CDR3. Germline CDR1 reads SEHNR; CDR2 reads FQNEAQ (reference sequence). The CDR3 DNA reads as TGTGCCAGCTCTGGAGGGTGGGACAATGAGCAGTTCTTC. It translates to CASSGGWDNEQFF. Based on the CDR3 plus reference TRBV7-9 and TRBJ2-1, the full variable domain is DTGVSQNPRHKITKRGQNVTFRCDPISEHNRLYWYRQTLGQGPEFLTYFQNEAQLEKSRLLSDRFSAERPKGSFSTLEIQRTEQGDSAMYLCASSGGWDNEQFFGPGTRLTVL.